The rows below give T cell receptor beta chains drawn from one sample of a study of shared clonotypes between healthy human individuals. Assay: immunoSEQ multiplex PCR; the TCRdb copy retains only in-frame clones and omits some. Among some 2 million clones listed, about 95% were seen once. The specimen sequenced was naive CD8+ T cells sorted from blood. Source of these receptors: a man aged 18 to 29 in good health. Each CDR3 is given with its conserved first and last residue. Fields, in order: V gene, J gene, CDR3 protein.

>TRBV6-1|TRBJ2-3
CASSERGPGTSLYLLDTQYF
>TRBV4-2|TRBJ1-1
CASSQDGTGSTEAFF
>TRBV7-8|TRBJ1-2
CASSLGGYGYTF
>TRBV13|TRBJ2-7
CASSLGEAGTYEQYF
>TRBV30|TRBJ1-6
CAWSVGVDNSPLHF
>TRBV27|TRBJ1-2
CASSSIDRGYGYTF
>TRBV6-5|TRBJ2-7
CASSYDETGLVEQYF
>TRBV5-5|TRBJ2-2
CASSSLLAGGPATGELFF
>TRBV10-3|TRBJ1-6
CAISEPDSRANSPLHF
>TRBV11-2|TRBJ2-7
CASSLSGAYEQYF
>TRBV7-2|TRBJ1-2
CASGQGPLAAGYTF
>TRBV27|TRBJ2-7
CASSFQGIHEQYF
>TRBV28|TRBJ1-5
CASSTTGGSNQPQHF
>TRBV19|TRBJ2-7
CASSAPRDGYYEQYF
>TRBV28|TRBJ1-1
CASNSDRFTEAFF
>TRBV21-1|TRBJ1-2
CASSKGPPGGYGYTF
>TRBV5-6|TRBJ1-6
CASSLGTGLSPLHF
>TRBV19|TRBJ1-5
CASSIDKGGGNQPQHF
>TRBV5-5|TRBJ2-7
CASSLDRGYEQYF
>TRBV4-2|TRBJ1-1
CASSQDVNPNTEAFF
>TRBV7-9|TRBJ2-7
CASSLGSGGQYF
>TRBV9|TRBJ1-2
CASRVVSGGGDGYTF
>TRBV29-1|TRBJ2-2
CSVSGTENTGELFF
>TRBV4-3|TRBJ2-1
CASSQDGGAEQFF
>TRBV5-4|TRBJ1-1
CASSFIGGNTEAFF
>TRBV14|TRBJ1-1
CASSPGFTEAFF
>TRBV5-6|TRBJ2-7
CASSLGQGMVLGTYEQYF
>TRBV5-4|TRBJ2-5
CASSLRIRPGETQYF
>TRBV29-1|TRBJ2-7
CSVPLAEGRDEQYF
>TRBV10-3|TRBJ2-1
CAISDGDSYNEQFF
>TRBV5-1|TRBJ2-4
CASSLGPNGIQYF
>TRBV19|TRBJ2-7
CASSIGTAYEQYF
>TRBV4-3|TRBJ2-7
CASSQEGTGGEQYF
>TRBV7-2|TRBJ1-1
CASSFGRTEAFF
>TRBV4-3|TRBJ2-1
CASSQESGSYNEQFF
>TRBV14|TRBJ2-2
CASSQLAGLYTGELFF
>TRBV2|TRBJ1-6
CASSGGTPSSYNSPLHF
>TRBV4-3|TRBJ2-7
CASSQESGYEQYF
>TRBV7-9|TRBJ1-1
CASSLALGTGATEAFF